Below are 21 T cell receptor beta chains sequenced from a single sample in a study of blood T cells in healthy people across ages. For the second PCR, which ran for about 7 to 12 cycles, a sample-barcoded 5' primer and a J-beta primer mix were used. TCRdb itself ran the 5' RACE reads through MiXCR, one entry per CDR3 protein. The data contain roughly 930,000 distinct CDR3 sequences, 45% to 50% of them singletons. Sequencing was carried out using blood. The receptors come from a man aged 25-40 years in good health.

This clonotype was seen a handful of times. The chain recombines TRBV6-6 with TRBJ2-3, with 11 nucleotides matching TRBD1. The CDR3 runs 15 residues. Per the germline V gene, CDR1 is MNHNY and CDR2 is SVGAGI (reference sequence). The J segment lost 3 bases and the V segment lost 6 bases, leaving 5 bases of the junction unmatched. The CDR3 region has the DNA TGTGCCAGCAGCCCGGGACAGGGGGTGACAGATACGCAGTATTTT. Residues: CASSPGQGVTDTQYF.

This clonotype was observed a handful of times. The chain couples TRBV29-1 to TRBJ1-1, with 7 nucleotides matching TRBD1. V shed 5 bases and J 6 bases; nucleotides not matched to a gene: 6. Germline V lookup: CDR1 SQVTM, CDR2 ANQGSEA. The CDR3 runs to 12 residues. CDR3 loop: CSVLTGEAEAFF. As DNA, the CDR3 is TGCAGCGTTCTTACAGGGGAGGCTGAAGCTTTCTTT.

This clonotype has just a few counts. This chain links TRBV29-1 with TRBJ2-7; TRBD1 might be the D (5 bases). Germline V gene sequence: CDR1 SQVTM, CDR2 ANQGSEA. Trimming cost V 7 bases and J 1 base, with 11 bases left between them. The CDR3 loop spans 12 amino acids. CDR3 DNA sequence: TGCAGCGCGGTAGGGGATTCCTACGAGCAGTACTTC. Translated, it gives CSAVGDSYEQYF.

About this clonotype: A single base separates this from a much larger clone, so it may be a read error. The V call is TRBV12-3 or TRBV12-4, the J call TRBJ1-5; perhaps TRBD1 as D (5 bases). V shed 5 bases and J shed 10 bases, with 18 bases lying between them. The CDR3 sequence is 14 residues long. CDR3 in amino acids: CASSEGRLARPQHF. The CDR3 bases are TGTGCCAGCAGTGAGGGACGGCTAGCCCGACCCCAGCATTTT.

This clonotype was seen a handful of times. V is TRBV5-1 and J is TRBJ2-1, with 12 positions matching TRBD2. The germline V gene has CDR1 SGHRS and CDR2 YFSETQ. The CDR3 extends over 16 amino acids. J lost 4 bases, V lost 4 bases, and 6 bases had no gene match. The CDR3 DNA reads TGCGCCAGCAGCCCTACGACTAGCGGGGGATACAATGAGCAGTTCTTC. Protein sequence: CASSPTTSGGYNEQFF.

This clonotype has just a few counts. The J gene is TRBJ2-5, the V gene TRBV10-3, with 14 bases matching TRBD2. The CDR3 has 15 residues. V shed 5 bases, J shed 6 bases, and the junction held 5 bases outside the gene matches. Germline lookup yields CDR1 ENHRY and CDR2 SYGVKD. Here the CDR3 reads CAISPTSGGGKTQYF. As DNA, the CDR3 is TGTGCCATCAGTCCGACTAGCGGGGGGGGTAAGACCCAGTACTTC.

The chain uses TRBV4-3 and TRBJ2-4, with TRBD2 as a possible D gene (5 bases). CDR3 length: 13 amino acids. CDR1 and CDR2 (germline): LGHNA, YSLEER. V was shortened by 0 bases and J by 13 bases, with 13 bases between the two germline ends. The CDR3 loop reads CASSQDEGREQYF. DNA for the CDR3: TGCGCCAGCAGCCAAGATGAGGGTAGGGAGCAGTACTTC.

The chain combines TRBV5-5 with TRBJ2-1; no clear D. Looked up from germline, CDR1 is SGHKS and CDR2 is YYEKEE (reference sequence). V gave up 5 bases and J gave up 4 bases, with 16 bases separating them. The CDR3 sequence is 15 residues long. The CDR3 loop reads CASRPLHDPYNEQFF. As DNA, the CDR3 is TGTGCCAGCAGACCCCTGCATGACCCTTACAATGAGCAGTTCTTC.

The chain carries TRBV6-2 or TRBV6-3 and TRBJ1-6; 8 bases match TRBD1. The CDR3 has 17 residues. Per the germline V gene, CDR1 is MNHEY and CDR2 is SVGEGT. Trimming cost V 4 bases and J 0 bases; bases outside gene matches: 5. The CDR3: CASSWDRSSSYNSPLHF. CDR3 nucleotide sequence: TGTGCCAGCAGTTGGGACAGGTCGAGCTCCTATAATTCACCCCTCCACTTT.

Here the CDR3 DNA reads TGCAGTGCTCTTGGATTAGCCTCCTACAATGAGCAGTTCTTC. This sequence encodes CSALGLASYNEQFF. The chain carries TRBV20-1 and TRBJ2-1; D call uncertain. This CDR3 is built from 14 residues. Trimming took off 5 bases at V and 0 bases at J, with 11 bases between the two ends. CDR1 and CDR2 (germline): DFQATT, SNEGSKA (reference sequence).

The chain uses TRBV4-1 and TRBJ2-7; D unresolved. The CDR3 contains 15 residues. CDR1 is MGHRA, CDR2 YSYEKL, per germline. V was clipped by 1 base and J by 2 bases, with 12 bases between them. The CDR3 loop is CASSQGDPLTYEQYF. Here the CDR3 DNA reads TGCGCCAGCAGCCAAGGGGATCCGTTGACCTACGAGCAGTACTTC.

Points on this clonotype: At one of its ends the junction is not consistent with the germline gene, which may arise from a read error. The chain links TRBV20-1 to TRBJ2-5; 12 nucleotides agree with TRBD1. The CDR3 totals 14 residues. Germline V gene lookup returns CDR1 DFQATT and CDR2 SNEGSKA (reference sequence). The CDR3 nucleotides are TGCAGTGCTAGGGGGGACAGGGGGCAAGGGACCCAGTACTTC. This gives the protein CSARGDRGQGTQYF.

This clonotype was detected only once. The CDR3 is CASTETGHIEFF. The CDR3 DNA is TGTGCCAGCACCGAGACAGGGCATATAGAGTTCTTC. This sequence joins TRBV7-8 and TRBJ2-1; 7 bases line up with TRBD1. Germline V gives CDR1 SGHVS, CDR2 FQNEAQ. V trimming: 7 bases; J trimming: 14 bases; junction bases outside the gene matches: 11. CDR3 length: 12 amino acids. Full variable domain (missing parts from reference TRBV7-8 and TRBJ2-1): GAGVSQSPRYKVAKRGQDVALRCDPISGHVSLFWYQQALGQGPEFLTYFQNEAQLDKSGLPSDRFFAERPEGSVSTLKIQRTQQEDSAVYLCASTETGHIEFFGPGTRLTVL.

This chain connects TRBV11-1 to TRBJ2-1; 8 bases map to TRBD2. Germline V gives CDR1 SGHAT, CDR2 FQDESV (reference sequence). Germline trimming cut 3 bases from V and 10 bases from J; bases unmatched to any gene: 5. The length of the CDR3 is 13 residues. The CDR3: CASSLKLAGEQFF. CDR3 coding DNA: TGTGCCAGCAGCTTGAAGCTAGCGGGCGAGCAGTTCTTC.

The chain recombines TRBV28 with TRBJ2-5; TRBD2 matches at 7 bases. V trimming: 2 bases; J trimming: 4 bases; junction bases outside the gene matches: 4. Germline-derived CDR1 and CDR2 are MDHEN and SYDVKM. The CDR3 is made up of 14 amino acids. CDR3 coding DNA: TGTGCCAGCAGTTTAGGCGGGAGAACAGAGACCCAGTACTTC. Its protein is CASSLGGRTETQYF.

This clonotype was picked up a small number of times. This rearrangement joins TRBV28 to TRBJ2-5; D possibly corresponds to TRBD1 (5 bases). This CDR3 is built from 15 residues. V was shortened by 2 bases and J by 1 base, with 11 bases between the two germline ends. Germline values: CDR1 MDHEN, CDR2 SYDVKM. The CDR3 protein is CASSLGQGFQETQYF. In DNA, the CDR3 is TGTGCCAGCAGTTTAGGGCAGGGCTTCCAAGAGACCCAGTACTTC.

J is TRBJ2-1 and V is TRBV3-1; D unclear. V was pared by 4 bases and J by 5 bases, with 12 bases between. CDR3 length: 14 residues. Germline-derived CDR1 and CDR2 are LGHDT and YNNKEL (reference sequence). The CDR3 sequence is CASSPTRTDNEQFF. CDR3 DNA: TGTGCCAGCAGCCCCACTCGGACGGACAATGAGCAGTTCTTC.

This clonotype appeared many times. V gene TRBV7-2 combines with J gene TRBJ2-7; D is tentatively TRBD1 or TRBD2 (6 bases each). The CDR3 covers 14 residues. With 2 bases removed from V and 2 bases from J, the gap between germline ends came to 10 bases. Germline CDR1 and CDR2: SGHTA and FQGNSA. The CDR3 DNA reads as TGTGCCAGCAGCTTACCCGGGGGCACCTACGAGCAGTACTTC. This gives the protein CASSLPGGTYEQYF.

This clonotype occurred once. The chain links TRBV3-1 to TRBJ1-1, with D possibly TRBD1 on 6 matching bases. V lost 1 base and J lost 3, with 15 bases in between. This CDR3 has 16 amino acids. Germline CDR1 and CDR2: LGHDT and YNNKEL (reference sequence). CDR3 in amino acids: CASSQGDPTGYTEAFF. The CDR3, as DNA: TGTGCCAGCAGCCAAGGTGATCCTACAGGGTACACTGAAGCTTTCTTT.

The chain has TRBV28 and TRBJ2-3; 11 bases agree with TRBD1. V lost 5 bases and J lost 3; bases outside the gene matches: 10. This CDR3 contains 17 residues. Germline V gene sequence: CDR1 MDHEN, CDR2 SYDVKM. CDR3: CASSPLRDRGGTDTQYF. The CDR3 nucleotides read TGTGCCAGCAGTCCGCTCCGGGACAGGGGGGGAACAGATACGCAGTATTTT. The entire variable domain, with the rest obtained from reference TRBV28 and TRBJ2-3, is as follows: DVKVTQSSRYLVKRTGEKVFLECVQDMDHENMFWYRQDPGLGLRLIYFSYDVKMKEKGDIPEGYSVSREKKERFSLILESASTNQTSMYLCASSPLRDRGGTDTQYFGPGTRLTVL.

This clonotype occurred a few times. The rearrangement uses TRBV5-1 and TRBJ2-3; 9 bases are a match to TRBD1. The junction had 11 bases not matched to a gene; V was cut back by 3 bases and J by 3 bases. The CDR3 is 17 residues long. CDR1 and CDR2 from the germline V gene are SGHRS and YFSETQ. CDR3 region: CASSSIAGTGLTDTQYF. As DNA, the CDR3 is TGCGCCAGCAGCTCGATTGCCGGGACAGGGCTTACAGATACGCAGTATTTT.